This TCR beta chain originates from a study of blood T cell repertoires in COVID-19. Sequencing was performed with immunoSEQ multiplex PCR; in TCRdb, only in-frame clones are kept and a portion is missing. The sample includes 100,000 to 150,000 clones, around 89% of them seen just once. Looked up from germline, CDR1 is SEHNR and CDR2 is FQNEAQ (reference sequence). Trimming cost V 0 bases and J 10 bases, with 12 bases left between them. The CDR3 runs 13 residues. The receptor's source is a man aged 55 to 70 with COVID-19, enrolled during active disease. The sequencing input was peripheral blood. The chain links TRBV7-9 to TRBJ1-2, with D tentatively TRBD1 (5 bases). This CDR3 is CASSLAGRGDYTF. DNA of the CDR3: TGTGCCAGCAGCTTAGCGGGGAGGGGCGACTACACCTTC.